The TCR beta chain under discussion was sequenced for a study of CD8+ T cells in alopecia areata. Study results and caveats: The study found that many expanded lesional clones persisted in scalp and blood during tofacitinib.

After isolation, RNA underwent reverse transcription to generate cDNA as the sequencing template. Assay: immunoSEQ multiplex PCR; the TCRdb copy retains only in-frame clones and omits some. This table holds under 300,000 clones, about 60% found once. This sample's treatment: oral pan-JAK inhibitor, 5-10 mg twice daily. Sorting from PBMCs produced CD4+ and CD8+ T cells. Comments on this clone: Antigen unknown.

The ends were cut back, 0 bases at V and 10 bases at J, with 8 bases in the middle. The CDR3 contains 12 residues. The sequence came from a human donor with alopecia areata. The chain employs TRBV5-7 and TRBJ2-1; D is unclear. Being an ORF, TRBV5-7 has a function that is uncertain. Sequencing was performed on CD4+ T cells sorted from blood, taken between weeks 51 and 52, from a patient treated with tofacitinib. CDR3 coding DNA: TGTGCCAGCAGCTTGGCGGTGAAAGAGCAGTTCTTC. It translates to CASSLAVKEQFF.